This note documents a single TCR beta chain sequence. This sample is drawn from a study of blood T cell repertoires in COVID-19. On the study more broadly: The United States, Italy and Spain were the sources of the acute and convalescent COVID-19 samples. PBMCs, B-cell-depleted T cells, or T cells were the source of the cDNA or gDNA that made up the material.

Per the study methods: Researchers report that nucleated cell counts were estimated from reference gene primer amplification. Using immunoSEQ multiplex PCR, the repertoire was profiled, and TCRdb retains in-frame clones only, with some absent. That table gives V, J and clone size, and the DNA gave D and trimming. The sample contains approximately 190,000 clones, nearly 90% of which appear only once. This CDR3 is 15 amino acids long. Germline V gene sequence: CDR1 SGHRS, CDR2 YFSETQ. V lost 7 bases, J lost 1 base, and 7 bases stayed unmatched. The chain carries TRBV5-1 and TRBJ2-2; 7 positions match TRBD2. The sequencing input was peripheral blood. The receptor was isolated from a woman aged 40-49 years who had recovered from COVID-19. The CDR3 region has the DNA TGCGCCAGCCAACTATCTAGCGGGAACACCGGGGAGCTGTTTTTT. Translating gives CASQLSSGNTGELFF.